The 26 T cell receptor beta chains below come from one sample, sequenced in a study of neurological immune-mediated disorders. From the 5' RACE reads, TCRdb called clonotypes with MiXCR, one entry per CDR3 protein. This sample has more than 15,000 distinct CDR3 sequences; roughly 2.5% occur once, and the top ten carry 4.5% to 7%. The material sequenced was PBMCs. The receptor set was obtained from a woman between 18 and 30 years old with multiple sclerosis.

Notes on this clonotype: At one end, the junction sequence differs from germline, possibly due to a read error. The chain has TRBV29-1 and TRBJ1-5; TRBD1 matches at 7 bases. CDR3 length: 14 amino acids. Germline CDR1 reads SQVTM; CDR2 reads ANQGSEA. CDR3 sequence reads: CSVRQGGLNQPQNF. CDR3 nucleotides: TGCAGCGTACGACAGGGAGGCCTCAATCAGCCCCAGAATTTT.

In its sample, this clonotype was seen many times. This chain links TRBV27 with TRBJ1-2; D gene unclear. The CDR3 has 13 amino acids. V was shortened by 3 bases and J by 3 bases, with 8 bases between the two germline ends. The germline V gene encodes CDR1 MNHEY and CDR2 SMNVEV (reference sequence). The CDR3 DNA follows: TGTGCCAGCAGTTTCAGTTCTTACTATGGCTACACCTTC. Translating it yields CASSFSSYYGYTF.

By share, this clonotype ranks as medium-sized (0.01 to 0.1%). Here the CDR3 reads CASSDGIRTDTGELFF. The CDR3 DNA is TGCGCCAGCAGCGACGGAATTCGGACGGACACCGGGGAGCTGTTTTTT. This chain uses TRBV5-1 with TRBJ2-2; no clear D. V dropped 4 bases and J dropped 3 bases, with 16 bases sitting between them. Germline CDR1 SGHRS, CDR2 YFSETQ. CDR3 length: 16 amino acids.

The sample holds many counts of this clonotype. This chain connects TRBV6-5 to TRBJ2-1; the D gene is possibly TRBD2 (5 bases). The CDR3 runs to 11 residues. V shed 6 bases and J shed 5 bases, with 5 bases lying between them. CDR1 is MNHEY, CDR2 SVGAGI, per germline. The CDR3 region is CASRRDNEQFF. In DNA, the CDR3 is TGTGCCAGCAGGAGGGACAATGAGCAGTTCTTC.

This clonotype was observed at least ten times. Here the CDR3 DNA reads TGCGCCAGCAGCCCGGACACTAACTATGGCTACACCTTC. Translated, it gives CASSPDTNYGYTF. V gene TRBV5-1 combines with J gene TRBJ1-2, with D possibly matching TRBD1 (5 bases). V was pared by 4 bases and J by 0 bases, with 7 bases between. Germline V CDR1 and CDR2: SGHRS, YFSETQ. The CDR3 has 13 amino acids. Full variable domain (rest looked up from reference TRBV5-1 and TRBJ1-2): KAGVTQTPRYLIKTRGQQVTLSCSPISGHRSVSWYQQTPGQGLQFLFEYFSETQRNKGNFPGRFSGRQFSNSRSEMNVSTLELGDSALYLCASSPDTNYGYTFGSGTRLTVV.

Remarks on this clonotype: One junction end disagrees with the germline gene, perhaps due to a read error. The chain carries TRBV18 and TRBJ1-5; D remains ambiguous. Germline V lookup: CDR1 KGHSH, CDR2 LQKENI. The CDR3 runs to 15 residues. Here the CDR3 DNA reads TGTGCCAGCTCACCCGAGGGTCCTAGCAATCAGCCCCAGAATTTT. Its protein product is CASSPEGPSNQPQNF.

At least ten counts were recorded for this clonotype. The chain employs TRBV5-1 and TRBJ1-5; no firm D call. CDR1 and CDR2 (germline): SGHRS, YFSETQ. V was trimmed by 0 bases and J by 8 bases, leaving 12 bases between them. There are 14 residues in the CDR3. The CDR3: CASSLDTGSEPQHF. In nucleotides, the CDR3 is TGCGCCAGCAGCTTGGACACGGGAAGTGAGCCCCAGCATTTT.

In its sample, this clonotype was seen many times. The J gene is TRBJ1-5, the V gene TRBV6-6, with D hard to call. Between the trimmed V and J ends, which lost 1 base and 4 bases, there was a span of 8 bases. Per germline, CDR1 MNHNY and CDR2 SVGAGI (reference sequence). This CDR3 region has 14 residues. The CDR3 region has the DNA TGTGCCAGCAGTTACTTAGGGAGGAATCAGCCCCAGCATTTT. Protein: CASSYLGRNQPQHF.

This clonotype was seen many times. The chain uses TRBV20-1 and TRBJ2-3, with 10 bases fitting TRBD2. Unmatched junction bases numbered 6, after V lost 7 bases and J lost 5 bases. Germline V gene data show CDR1 as DFQATT and CDR2 as SNEGSKA (reference sequence). This CDR3 has 13 amino acids. The CDR3 region has the DNA TGCAGTGAGATTAGCGGGGGGAGAGATACGCAGTATTTT. It specifies CSEISGGRDTQYF.

There are many counts of this clonotype. The genes are TRBV27 and TRBJ2-7; D is unclear. This CDR3 is built from 13 residues. V gave up 6 bases and J gave up 3 bases, with 12 bases separating them. Per germline, CDR1 MNHEY and CDR2 SMNVEV (reference sequence). The CDR3 region is CASRRWFSYEQYF. For the CDR3, the DNA is TGTGCCAGCAGGAGATGGTTTAGCTACGAGCAGTACTTC.

This clonotype has ten or more counts. The genes are TRBV5-1 and TRBJ2-7, with unresolved D. Trimming removed 1 base at V and 2 bases at J, with 13 bases between. CDR3 length: 15 residues. Germline V CDR1 and CDR2: SGHRS, YFSETQ. The chain's CDR3 is CASSLSANGPYEQYF. For the CDR3, the DNA is TGCGCCAGCAGCTTGTCGGCTAACGGCCCCTACGAGCAGTACTTC.

This rearrangement joins TRBV10-3 to TRBJ2-1, with TRBD2 matching over 11 bases. This CDR3 has 17 amino acids. CDR1 is ENHRY and CDR2 is SYGVKD in the germline V gene. J lost 1 base, V lost 5 bases, and 7 bases had no gene match. Written as DNA, the CDR3 is TGTGCCATCAGTCTCTCCGGGACTAGCGGTTCCTACAATGAGCAGTTCTTC. Its protein product is CAISLSGTSGSYNEQFF.

This clonotype appeared many times. The V and J genes are TRBV20-1 and TRBJ2-1, with 7 bases fitting TRBD2. The CDR3 loop spans 16 amino acids. V lost 0 bases to trimming and J lost 4 bases; unmatched junction nucleotides: 9. Germline loops: CDR1 DFQATT, CDR2 SNEGSKA (reference sequence). CDR3 in DNA: TGCAGTGCTAGAGATCCTGGGGGAGGGCCGTACAATGAGCAGTTCTTC. Translation gives CSARDPGGGPYNEQFF.

This clonotype was seen repeatedly, ten times or more. The V gene is TRBV29-1, the J gene TRBJ2-1, with TRBD2 identical over 12 bases. Germline V CDR1 and CDR2: SQVTM, ANQGSEA. The CDR3 spans 12 residues. Trimming removed 7 bases from V and 10 bases from J; junction bases left unmatched: 5. The CDR3 DNA is TGCAGCGGACTAGCGGGAGTACACGAGCAGTTCTTC. It is translated as CSGLAGVHEQFF.

This clonotype occurred many times. The genes are TRBV20-1 and TRBJ2-1; a possible D gene is TRBD2 (6 bases). Germline CDR1 reads DFQATT; CDR2 reads SNEGSKA (reference sequence). The length of the CDR3 is 15 residues. Trimming cost V 2 bases and J 2 bases, with 13 bases left between them. The CDR3 spells CSARSEEGTYNEQFF. CDR3 coding DNA: TGCAGTGCTAGATCAGAGGAGGGGACCTACAATGAGCAGTTCTTC.

Ten or more counts support this clonotype. V is TRBV12-3 or TRBV12-4 and J is TRBJ1-5; TRBD1 matches at 9 bases. V lost 1 base to trimming and J lost 4 bases; unmatched junction nucleotides: 5. The CDR3 has 16 residues. As DNA, the CDR3 is TGTGCCAGCAGTTTAGGTACAGGGGGCCTTAATCAGCCCCAGCATTTT. Protein: CASSLGTGGLNQPQHF.

This clonotype was picked up many times. The rearrangement uses TRBV12-3 or TRBV12-4 and TRBJ2-2; D call uncertain. Between the trimmed V and J ends, which lost 3 bases and 5 bases, there was a span of 10 bases. This CDR3 spans 14 amino acids. The DNA for the CDR3 is TGTGCCAGCAGTTTTTTCATGGGTACCGGGGAGCTGTTTTTT. Its translation: CASSFFMGTGELFF.

This clonotype came up once. The genes are TRBV6-5 and TRBJ2-1, with TRBD2 matching over 15 bases. V shed 1 base, J shed 1 base, and the junction held 8 bases outside the gene matches. Germline V gene data show CDR1 as MNHEY and CDR2 as SVGAGI. The CDR3 is 20 residues long. The CDR3 DNA follows: TGTGCCAGCAGTTACTATACCGGGACTAGCGGGAGGCAATCCTACAATGAGCAGTTCTTC. Translation gives CASSYYTGTSGRQSYNEQFF.

This clonotype was seen ten or more times. The chain has TRBV12-3 or TRBV12-4 and TRBJ2-4, with D uncertain. The V end was cut by 5 bases, the J end by 0 bases, with 8 bases between. This CDR3 has 14 residues. CDR3 loop: CASSPRVAKNIQYF. CDR3 DNA: TGTGCCAGCAGTCCTAGAGTAGCCAAAAACATTCAGTACTTC.

This clonotype was detected ten times or more. V usage is TRBV5-1 and J usage is TRBJ2-1; perhaps TRBD1 as D (6 bases). The CDR3 extends over 14 amino acids. Trimming stripped 0 bases from V and 5 bases from J, with 9 bases between. The V gene's germline CDR1 is SGHRS and CDR2 YFSETQ. CDR3 sequence (DNA): TGCGCCAGCAGCTTGGCCAAGGGGGACAATGAGCAGTTCTTC. Protein product: CASSLAKGDNEQFF.

This clonotype was observed at least ten times. The chain uses TRBV20-1 and TRBJ1-1, with D maybe TRBD1 (5 bases). Between the trimmed V and J ends, which lost 5 bases and 7 bases, there was a span of 11 bases. The CDR3 runs to 11 residues. Germline CDR1 and CDR2: DFQATT and SNEGSKA (reference sequence). The CDR3 sequence is CSASPTGEAFF. The CDR3 region has the DNA TGCAGTGCTTCCCCCACAGGTGAAGCTTTCTTT.

Ten or more counts support this clonotype. The chain employs TRBV24-1 and TRBJ2-3; tentative D call: TRBD2 (6 bases). Germline V gene sequence: CDR1 KGHDR, CDR2 SFDVKD. The CDR3 is 16 residues long. Between the trimmed V and J ends, which lost 3 bases and 1 base, there was a span of 13 bases. The DNA of the CDR3 is TGTGCCACCAGTGATCATCACTCTAGCGGCACAGATACGCAGTATTTT. Amino acids: CATSDHHSSGTDTQYF.

This clonotype showed up many times. The chain carries TRBV20-1 and TRBJ2-3; D perhaps matches TRBD1 (6 bases). Trimming removed 2 bases from V and 0 bases from J, with 21 bases in between. This CDR3 region has 18 residues. Germline assignment: CDR1 DFQATT and CDR2 SNEGSKA (reference sequence). The chain's CDR3 is CSARISTGRRTSTDTQYF. The CDR3, as DNA: TGCAGTGCTAGAATCTCCACAGGGCGGAGAACTAGCACAGATACGCAGTATTTT.

This clonotype was seen at least ten times. The rearrangement joins TRBV20-1 to TRBJ1-5; TRBD1 aligns across 8 bases. CDR1 and CDR2 from the germline V gene are DFQATT and SNEGSKA (reference sequence). The V and J ends lost 2 bases and 5 bases, in that order; junction bases with no gene match: 5. This CDR3 is 14 amino acids long. The CDR3 loop is CSARTDRADQPQHF. The CDR3 DNA reads as TGCAGTGCTAGAACGGACAGGGCCGATCAGCCCCAGCATTTT.

This clonotype came up many times. The chain combines TRBV20-1 with TRBJ1-1; D is possibly TRBD1 (5 bases). Germline-derived CDR1 and CDR2 are DFQATT and SNEGSKA (reference sequence). The CDR3 extends over 15 amino acids. Trimming cost V 1 base and J 5 bases, with 17 bases left between them. The CDR3 here is CSARVRWAGGTEAFF. The CDR3 DNA reads TGCAGTGCTAGAGTTCGGTGGGCGGGGGGGACTGAAGCTTTCTTT.

This clonotype was seen repeatedly, ten times or more. The V and J genes are TRBV15 and TRBJ2-1; the D gene is possibly TRBD1 (8 bases). The CDR3 totals 15 residues. V lost 4 bases and J lost 6, with 16 bases in between. CDR1 is LNHNV and CDR2 is YYDKDF in the germline V gene (reference sequence). In DNA, the CDR3 is TGTGCCACCAGCACCGGACAGGGAGGGTCCAATGAGCAGTTCTTC. It codes for CATSTGQGGSNEQFF.